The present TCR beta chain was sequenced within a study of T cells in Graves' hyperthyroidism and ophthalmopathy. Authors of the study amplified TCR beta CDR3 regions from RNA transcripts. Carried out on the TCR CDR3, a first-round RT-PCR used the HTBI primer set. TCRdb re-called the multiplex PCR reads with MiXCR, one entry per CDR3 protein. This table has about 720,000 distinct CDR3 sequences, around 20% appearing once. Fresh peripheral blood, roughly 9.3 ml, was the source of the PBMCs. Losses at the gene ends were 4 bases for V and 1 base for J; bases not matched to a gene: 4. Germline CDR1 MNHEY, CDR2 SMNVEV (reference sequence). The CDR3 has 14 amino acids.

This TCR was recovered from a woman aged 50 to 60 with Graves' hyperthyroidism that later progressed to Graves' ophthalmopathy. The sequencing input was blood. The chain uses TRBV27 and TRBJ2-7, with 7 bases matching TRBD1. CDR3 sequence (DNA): TGTGCCAGCAGTTCCCCCAGGGGGTCCTACGAGCAGTACTTC. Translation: CASSSPRGSYEQYF.